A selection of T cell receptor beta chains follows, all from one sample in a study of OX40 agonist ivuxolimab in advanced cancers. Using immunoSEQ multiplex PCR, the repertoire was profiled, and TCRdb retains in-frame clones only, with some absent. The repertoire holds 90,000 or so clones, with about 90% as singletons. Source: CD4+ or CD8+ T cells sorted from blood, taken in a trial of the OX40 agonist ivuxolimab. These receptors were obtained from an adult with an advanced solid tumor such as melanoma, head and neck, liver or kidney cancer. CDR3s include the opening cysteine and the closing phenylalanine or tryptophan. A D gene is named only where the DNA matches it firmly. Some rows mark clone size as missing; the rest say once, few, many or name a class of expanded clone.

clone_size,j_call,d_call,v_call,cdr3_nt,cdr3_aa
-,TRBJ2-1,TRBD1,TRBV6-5,TGTGCCAGCAGAACCGGGACAGGGGACAATGAGCAGTTCTTC,CASRTGTGDNEQFF
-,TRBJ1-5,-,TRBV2,TGTGCCAGCAGTGAAGCAGGGCAGGGGAGTAGCAATCAGCCCCAGCATTTT,CASSEAGQGSSNQPQHF
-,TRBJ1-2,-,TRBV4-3,TGCGCCAGCAGCCAAGATGCACCCGGCGGGACACTTAACTATGGCTACACCTTC,CASSQDAPGGTLNYGYTF
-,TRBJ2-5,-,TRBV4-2,TGTGCCAGCAGCCAAGTTGCCTGGGGGGCAGAGACCCAGTACTTC,CASSQVAWGAETQYF
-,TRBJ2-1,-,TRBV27,TGTGCCAGCAGTTTAAAGACAGCGTTCTACAATGAGCAGTTCTTC,CASSLKTAFYNEQFF
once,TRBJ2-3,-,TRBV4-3,TGCGCCAGCAGCCAAGATGACGACGCGGATACGCAGTATTTT,CASSQDDDADTQYF
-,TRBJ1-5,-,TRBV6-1,TGTGCCACAATACATAGCAATCAGCCCCAGCATTTT,CATIHSNQPQHF
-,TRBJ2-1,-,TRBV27,TGTGCCAGCAGTTTACAACTAGGACCCTACAATGAGCAGTTCTTC,CASSLQLGPYNEQFF
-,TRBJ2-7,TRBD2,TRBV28,TGTGCCAGCAGTTCGCCCTGGACTAGCGTCTACGAGCAGTACTTC,CASSSPWTSVYEQYF
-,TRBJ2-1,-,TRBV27,TGTGCCAGCAGTTTAGGTAATGAGCAGTTCTTC,CASSLGNEQFF
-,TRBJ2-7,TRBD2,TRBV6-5,TGTGCCAGCAGTTTTAGCGGGGAGAGCTCCTACGAGCAGTACTTC,CASSFSGESSYEQYF
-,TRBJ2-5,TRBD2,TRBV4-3,TGCGCCAGCAGCCAAGACCTAGCGGGAGCCCAAGAGACCCAGTACTTC,CASSQDLAGAQETQYF
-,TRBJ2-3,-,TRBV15,TGTGCCACCAGCAATGGCCCCTCCAGAGATACGCAGTATTTT,CATSNGPSRDTQYF
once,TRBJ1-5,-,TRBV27,TGTGCCAGCAGTATCAATAGCAATCAGCCCCAGCATTTT,CASSINSNQPQHF
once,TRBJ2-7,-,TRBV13,TGTGCCACACGGACAGTACCCTACGAGCAGTACTTC,CATRTVPYEQYF
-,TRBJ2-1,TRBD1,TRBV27,TGTGCCAGCAGTCTACAGGGGTTCGGGAATGAGCAGTTCTTC,CASSLQGFGNEQFF
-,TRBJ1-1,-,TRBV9,TGTGCCAGCAGCGTATTCCCGAGCAGGCGGGAGGGAACTGAAGCTTTCTTT,CASSVFPSRREGTEAFF
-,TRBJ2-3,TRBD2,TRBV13,TGTGCCAGCAGCTTAGTCCCTAGCGGGGACACAGATACGCAGTATTTT,CASSLVPSGDTDTQYF
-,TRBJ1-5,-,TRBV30,TGTGCCTGGAGAGTCCCCCCGCTGGGGAATCAGCCCCAGCATTTT,CAWRVPPLGNQPQHF
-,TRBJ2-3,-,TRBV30,TGTGCCTGGAGTGCTCAGGGAGCGGATACGCAGTATTTT,CAWSAQGADTQYF
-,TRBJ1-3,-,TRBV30,TGTGCCTGGAGTCGAGGGGCCACCTCTGGAAACACCATATATTTT,CAWSRGATSGNTIYF
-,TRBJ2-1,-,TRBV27,TGTGCCAGCAGCCCTCGACTCGAATGGTACAATGAGCAGTTCTTC,CASSPRLEWYNEQFF
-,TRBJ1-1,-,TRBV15,TGTGCCACCAGCAGAGACTCCGAGGGGCAGGACACTGAAGCTTTCTTT,CATSRDSEGQDTEAFF
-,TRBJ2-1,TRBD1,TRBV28,TGTGCCAGCAGTTTTGCCCTCGGGACAGGGAGGAATGAGCAGTTCTTC,CASSFALGTGRNEQFF
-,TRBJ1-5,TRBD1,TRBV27,TGTGCCAGCAGTACCGATTGGACAGGGGGAACTCAGCCCCAGCATTTT,CASSTDWTGGTQPQHF
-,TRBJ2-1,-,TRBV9,TGTGCCAGCAGCGGGGGACTTTCCAATGAGCAGTTCTTC,CASSGGLSNEQFF
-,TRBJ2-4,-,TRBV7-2,TGTGCCAGCAGCCGTTGGGGTTCCAAAAACATTCAGTACTTC,CASSRWGSKNIQYF
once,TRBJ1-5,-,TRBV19,TGTGCCAGTAGTTTCGGCAGGGCGGGATGGCAGCCCCAGCATTTT,CASSFGRAGWQPQHF
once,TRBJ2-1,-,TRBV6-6,TGTGCCAGCAGTTACCAGCGGCCAAACAATGAGCAGTTCTTC,CASSYQRPNNEQFF
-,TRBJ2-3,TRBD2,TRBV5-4,TGTGCCAGCAGTTTCGGTGGCAGCGGGACTTTCACAGATACGCAGTATTTT,CASSFGGSGTFTDTQYF
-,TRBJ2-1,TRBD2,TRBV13,TGTGCCAGCAGCTTAGAGTCTAGCGGGGGCAATGAGCAGTTCTTC,CASSLESSGGNEQFF
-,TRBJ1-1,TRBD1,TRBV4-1,TGCGCCAGCAGCCCAGAACAGGGGCCCAGGGAAGCTTTCTTT,CASSPEQGPREAFF
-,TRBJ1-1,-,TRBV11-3,TGTGCCAGCAGCCGTACTCTCAACACTGAAGCTTTCTTT,CASSRTLNTEAFF
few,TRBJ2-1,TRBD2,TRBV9,TGTGCCAGCAGCTTCGAGCGGGGGGGCCGAAATGAGCAGTTCTTC,CASSFERGGRNEQFF
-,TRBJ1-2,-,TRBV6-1,TGTGCCAGCAGTGAGATTGAAGGTCTAGTGTATGGCTACACCTTC,CASSEIEGLVYGYTF
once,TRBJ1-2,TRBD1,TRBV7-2,TGTGCCAGCAGCTTAGCGCCCACGGGACAGACAAACCCCTATGGCTACACCTTC,CASSLAPTGQTNPYGYTF
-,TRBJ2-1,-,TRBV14,TGTGCCAGCAGCCAAGCGTTCGTTCCGGCGCCCACGGATGAGCAGTTCTTC,CASSQAFVPAPTDEQFF
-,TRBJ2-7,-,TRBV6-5,TGTGCCAGCAGTTACTCAGTTCTACAGGGACCCTACGAGCAGTACTTC,CASSYSVLQGPYEQYF
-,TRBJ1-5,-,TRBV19,TGTGCCAGTAGTATAGGGAATCAGCCCCAGCATTTT,CASSIGNQPQHF